The clone carrying this T cell receptor (beta chain) has at least ten counts. Its specificity is not known. This sample was included in a study of early T cells in non-severe SARS-CoV-2 infection. For the study at large: Whole-blood bulk RNA, unsorted, was sequenced, and chains were unpaired.

Study conclusions and caveats: Lookups in VDJdb leaned toward anti-spike CD8 responses and missed private and CD4 specificities.

Individual cDNA molecules were tagged with unique molecular identifiers, the study reported. TCRdb independently ran MiXCR on the 5' RACE reads; one entry per CDR3 protein. This table has some 39,000 distinct CDR3 sequences, about 4% appearing once. Trimming removed 3 bases from V and 0 bases from J, with 5 bases in between. This CDR3 spans 14 amino acids. The sample comprised whole blood. The chain is built from TRBV12-3 or TRBV12-4 and TRBJ1-4, with D unresolved. This clonotype was obtained from an adult who was a healthcare worker with PCR-confirmed SARS-CoV-2 infection or an uninfected control (not recorded which). The CDR3 nucleotides read TGTGCCAGCAGTTTCGCGGCAACTAATGAAAAACTGTTTTTT. Its translation is CASSFAATNEKLFF.